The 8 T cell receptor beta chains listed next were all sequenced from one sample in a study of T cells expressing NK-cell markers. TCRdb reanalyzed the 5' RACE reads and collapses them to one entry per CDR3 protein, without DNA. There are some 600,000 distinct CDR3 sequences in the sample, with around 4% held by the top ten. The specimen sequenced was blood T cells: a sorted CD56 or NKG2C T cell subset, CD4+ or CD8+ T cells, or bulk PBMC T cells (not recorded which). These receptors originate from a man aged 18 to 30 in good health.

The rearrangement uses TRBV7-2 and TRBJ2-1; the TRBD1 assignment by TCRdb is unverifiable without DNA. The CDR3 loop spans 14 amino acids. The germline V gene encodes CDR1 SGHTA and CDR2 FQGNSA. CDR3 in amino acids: CASRARGGANEQFF.

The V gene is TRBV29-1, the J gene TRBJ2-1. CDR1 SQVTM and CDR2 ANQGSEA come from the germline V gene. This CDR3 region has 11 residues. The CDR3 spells CSAGSGNEQFF.

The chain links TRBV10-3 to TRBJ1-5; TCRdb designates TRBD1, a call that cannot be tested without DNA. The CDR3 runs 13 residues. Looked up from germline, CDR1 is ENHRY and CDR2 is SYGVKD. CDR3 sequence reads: CAISGGKLQPQHF.

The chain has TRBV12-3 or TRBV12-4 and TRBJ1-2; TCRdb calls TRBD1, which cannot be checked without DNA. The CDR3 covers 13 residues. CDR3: CASSPTGGHGYTF.

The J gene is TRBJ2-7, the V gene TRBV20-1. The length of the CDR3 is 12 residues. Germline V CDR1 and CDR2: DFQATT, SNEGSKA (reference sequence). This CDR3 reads CSAGAAGAEQYF.

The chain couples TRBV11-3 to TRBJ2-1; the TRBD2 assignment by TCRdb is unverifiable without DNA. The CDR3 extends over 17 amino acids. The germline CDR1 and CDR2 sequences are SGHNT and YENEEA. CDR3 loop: CASSLESSGRWENEQFF.

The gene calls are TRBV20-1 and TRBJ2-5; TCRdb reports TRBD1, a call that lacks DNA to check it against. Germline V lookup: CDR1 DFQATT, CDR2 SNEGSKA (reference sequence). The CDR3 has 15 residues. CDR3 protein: CSAREGAVAQETQYF.

The CDR3 reads CASSLDRGGAGANVLTF. The V gene is TRBV28, the J gene TRBJ2-6; without DNA, the TCRdb call of TRBD1 cannot be checked. This CDR3 has 17 amino acids. The germline V gene has CDR1 MDHEN and CDR2 SYDVKM.